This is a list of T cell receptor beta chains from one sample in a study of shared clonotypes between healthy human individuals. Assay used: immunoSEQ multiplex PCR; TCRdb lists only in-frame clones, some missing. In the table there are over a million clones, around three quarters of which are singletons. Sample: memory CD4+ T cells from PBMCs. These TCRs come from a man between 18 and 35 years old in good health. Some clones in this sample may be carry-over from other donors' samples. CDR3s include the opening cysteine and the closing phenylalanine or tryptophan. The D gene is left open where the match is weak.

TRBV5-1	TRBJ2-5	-	TGCGCCAGCAGGGCTGAGGTCCAAGAGACCCAGTACTTC	CASRAEVQETQYF
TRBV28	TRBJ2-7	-	TGTGCCAGCAGTTTAAGTTCTCCCTACGAGCAGTACTTC	CASSLSSPYEQYF
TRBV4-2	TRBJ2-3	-	TGTGCCAGCACCAATCTTGGTGGGAGGTCCACAGATACGCAGTATTTT	CASTNLGGRSTDTQYF
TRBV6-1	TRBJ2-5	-	TGTGCCAGCAGTGAAGCGGGGCACCAAGAGACCCAGTACTTC	CASSEAGHQETQYF
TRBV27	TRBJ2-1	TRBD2	TGTGCCAGCAGAAGAGCGGGAGGGCGGAATGAGCAGTTCTTC	CASRRAGGRNEQFF
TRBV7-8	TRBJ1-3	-	TGTGCCAGCAGCTCGACGACGGGAGGGAACACCATATATTTT	CASSSTTGGNTIYF
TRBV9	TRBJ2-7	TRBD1	TGTGCCAGCAGCCCCCGGGGACAGGGCTCCTACGAGCAGTACTTC	CASSPRGQGSYEQYF
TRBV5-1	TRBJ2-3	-	TGCGCCAGCAGCTTGATGGGTCTTACGGGGTTCACAGATACGCAGTATTTT	CASSLMGLTGFTDTQYF
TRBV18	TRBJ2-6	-	TGTGCCAGCTCACCTTATCTCACAGGGACTGGGGCCAACGTCCTGACTTTC	CASSPYLTGTGANVLTF
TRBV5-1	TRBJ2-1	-	TGCGCCAGCAGCTTTTTGGAGGGGGGCAATGAGCAGTTCTTC	CASSFLEGGNEQFF